The text below deals with one TCR beta chain. No cognate antigen has been identified for it. Base qualities were left out, and no much larger clone turns up one base away. The CDR3 runs 13 amino acids, cysteine and phenylalanine included. Only the CDR3 DNA is retained, 39 bases long and in frame from the first base. The CDR1 and CDR2 encoded by the germline V gene are MNHNS and SASEGT. The V and J ends are trimmed by 8 bases and 1 base, leaving 11 bases between them. The data were taken from a study of T cells in localized non-small cell lung cancer (dated by TCRdb to between 2020 and 2021). For the wider study: Comparing tumors with uninvolved tumor-adjacent lungs, the study looked at the T cell repertoires of hundreds of patients with early-stage NSCLC. All 250 or so NSCLC patients in the cohort were treatment-naive and had localized lung tumors that were resected. The mean age of the NSCLC patients was around 67 years, with about 130 men and 85 to 110 women. Overall results and qualifications from the work: A median of approximately 55 of the top 100 tumor clones were detected in paired uninvolved adjacent lung, and around 30 of these tumor clones were also found among the top 100 clones of the paired uninvolved adjacent lung. Longer overall survival was associated with higher blood T cell density, whereas shorter survival was associated with higher adjacent-lung clonality. Because the study design was exploratory, TCR variables were selected using unadjusted p-values without false-discovery rate correction. Uninvolved tumor-adjacent lung showed the highest T cell clonality, higher than tumor, which suggests more focused antigenic responses in the uninvolved tumor-adjacent lung. Because multi-region tumor sequencing was not done, intratumor heterogeneity could not be ruled out.

The immunoSEQ Assay was used to sequence TCR beta CDR3 regions from DNA. From the authors' description of their analysis: T cell density was computed as TCR beta template counts normalized to usable DNA estimated by amplifying housekeeping genes. Richness was estimated using the preseqR package, with extrapolation to 400,000 templates for PBMC samples and to 120,000 templates for tissue samples. Clonality was calculated as one minus Pielou's evenness. Differential abundance testing on productive amino-acid clonotypes, with a minimum total count of 5 and an alpha of 0.1, was used to identify tissue-enriched TCRs. Repertoire overlap between compartments was quantified with the Jaccard Index and Morisita Overlap Index. GLIPH grouped TCR beta CDR3s together with public tetramer-defined viral CDR3s, and a viral motif had to include at least three viral sequences and also show V-gene enrichment. The table was pulled from immuneACCESS by TCRdb, which kept in-frame rearrangements only. Such tables lose some clones; where checked, under half of the loss comes from unresolved V genes, and the rest has no known cause. V, J and clone size derive from that table, while D and trimming were established from the DNA sequence. The sample includes approximately 47,000 clones, with about 86% observed a single time. The ten largest clones represent approximately 2.4% of the sample.

At diagnosis, tumor, uninvolved tumor-adjacent lung and peripheral blood were collected and then preserved as a mix of FFPE and fresh-frozen material. For TCR repertoire profiling, blood samples were analyzed in the form of peripheral blood mononuclear cells. The sequence links TRBV6-1 to TRBJ1-1; TRBD1 could be the D gene, as 6 bases match. The clonotype comes from a man aged 35-69 years with stage II lung adenocarcinoma. Sequenced here: PBMCs, sampled before any cancer treatment. The CDR3 reads CASLGQRNTEAFF. The nucleotides read TGTGCCAGCCTAGGACAGCGGAACACTGAAGCTTTCTTT.